This record covers a single TCR beta chain. What it recognizes is unknown. The sample comes from a study of response to subunit inactivated influenza vaccine. Broader study findings: Authors suggested each seasonal influenza vaccination recruits few new T cells.

Between the trimmed V and J ends, which lost 1 base and 2 bases, there was a span of 8 bases. CDR1 and CDR2 from the germline V gene are SGHRS and YFSETQ. The CDR3 has 14 amino acids. One entry per CDR3 protein, called by TCRdb with MiXCR from the RT-PCR reads. The sample has over 400,000 distinct CDR3 sequences, 10% to 11% seen once. Sequences were derived from PBMCs from blood, sampled 40 to 50 days after vaccination. The rearrangement links TRBV5-1 to TRBJ2-3; D is ambiguous. The sequence was collected from a middle-aged man who received an inactivated influenza vaccine. CDR3 protein: CASSLSDVTDTQYF. CDR3 bases: TGCGCCAGCAGCTTGTCGGATGTCACAGATACGCAGTATTTT.